These 15 T cell receptor beta chains came from one sample sequenced in a study of circulating and synovial CD4+ cells in juvenile arthritis. Produced via immunoSEQ multiplex PCR; TCRdb's table is partial and in-frame only. The data show around 32,000 clones, nearly 95% seen once. The source material was CD4+ T cells from blood. Receptor source: a human donor with juvenile idiopathic arthritis.

The chain links TRBV12-5 to TRBJ2-6, with 7 bases lining up with TRBD1. Germline CDR1 is LGHNT and CDR2 is FRNRAP. The length of the CDR3 is 16 residues. The junction had 5 bases not matched to a gene; V was cut back by 4 bases and J by 2 bases. The CDR3 reads CASGSAQGAGANVLTF. CDR3 nucleotides: TGTGCTAGTGGTTCAGCCCAGGGGGCTGGGGCCAACGTCCTGACTTTC. Full variable domain (remainder filled in from reference TRBV12-5 and TRBJ2-6): DARVTQTPRHKVTEMGQEVTMRCQPILGHNTVFWYRQTMMQGLELLAYFRNRAPLDDSGMPKDRFSAEMPDATLATLKIQPSEPRDSAVYFCASGSAQGAGANVLTFGAGSRLTVL.

This rearrangement joins TRBV5-1 to TRBJ1-1, with TRBD1 as a possible D gene (5 bases). Germline V lookup: CDR1 SGHRS, CDR2 YFSETQ. Trimming removed 2 bases from V and 5 bases from J, with 10 bases in between. The CDR3 totals 13 residues. CDR3 in DNA: TGCGCCAGCAGCTTCGAAGGGGTAACTGAAGCTTTCTTT. Encoded protein: CASSFEGVTEAFF.

The rearrangement uses TRBV2 and TRBJ2-7; the D is unclear. V lost 3 bases to trimming and J lost 0 bases, with 9 bases between them. The CDR3 runs 14 residues. Looked up from germline, CDR1 is SNHLY and CDR2 is FYNNEI. CDR3 protein: CASSDVSSSYEQYF. CDR3 DNA sequence: TGTGCCAGCAGTGACGTGAGTTCCTCCTACGAGCAGTACTTC.

The chain combines TRBV19 with TRBJ1-5, with 7 bases that match TRBD1. After removal of 5 bases from V and 5 bases from J, the junction contained 6 bases not matched to a gene. The CDR3 runs to 14 residues. Germline V gene sequence: CDR1 LNHDA, CDR2 SQIVND (reference sequence). The CDR3 loop reads CASSFRGVDQPQHF. DNA of the CDR3: TGTGCCAGTAGTTTCAGGGGGGTGGATCAGCCCCAGCATTTT.

The table lists this clone with a count of one. The V and J genes are TRBV27 and TRBJ1-5; D is perhaps TRBD1 (5 bases). This CDR3 comprises 16 residues. From germline, CDR1 is MNHEY and CDR2 SMNVEV (reference sequence). V lost 0 bases, J lost 6 bases, and 15 bases lay in between. CDR3 coding DNA: TGTGCCAGCAGTTTATCAGTTACAGGCGGGAGTCAGCCCCAGCATTTT. Translated: CASSLSVTGGSQPQHF.

The V and J genes are TRBV11-2 and TRBJ1-2; D remains unclear. Germline CDR1 SGHAT, CDR2 FQNNGV. The CDR3 extends over 13 amino acids. The V end was cut by 3 bases, the J end by 4 bases, with 9 bases between. CDR3: CASSFDQAYGYTF. DNA for the CDR3: TGTGCCAGCAGCTTTGACCAGGCCTATGGCTACACCTTC.

The chain carries TRBV9 and TRBJ2-5; 7 nucleotides align to TRBD1. The V segment lost 0 bases and the J segment 5 bases; nucleotides outside the gene matches: 10. This CDR3 is 16 amino acids long. Per the germline V gene, CDR1 is SGDLS and CDR2 is YYNGEE. The chain's CDR3 is CASSVAHRGIQETQYF. As DNA, the CDR3 is TGTGCCAGCAGCGTAGCTCACAGGGGAATACAGGAGACCCAGTACTTC.

The chain is built from TRBV7-9 and TRBJ2-3, with 9 bases fitting TRBD2. CDR3 length equals 15 residues. The germline V gene has CDR1 SEHNR and CDR2 FQNEAQ (reference sequence). The V segment lost 1 base and the J segment 2 bases; nucleotides outside the gene matches: 1. Here the CDR3 reads CASSLGLADTDTQYF. CDR3 in DNA: TGTGCCAGCAGCTTAGGACTAGCGGACACAGATACGCAGTATTTT.

The CDR3 loop reads CASSLGPAGAEQYF. DNA for the CDR3: TGTGCCAGCAGCTTGGGCCCAGCAGGGGCCGAGCAGTACTTC. This chain links TRBV7-8 with TRBJ2-7; a weak D match, TRBD1 (6 bases). Germline-derived CDR1 and CDR2 are SGHVS and FQNEAQ. V lost 3 bases, J lost 6 bases, and 15 bases lay in between. This CDR3 region has 14 residues.

The chain joins TRBV23-1 to TRBJ2-4, with TRBD1 matching 9 bases. TRBV23-1 is treated as an ORF (open reading frame) with a function not yet certain. The trim removed 2 bases at V and 3 bases at J, leaving 5 bases unmatched. The CDR3 has 16 residues. The CDR3 loop reads CASSQRTGVDKNIQYF. In DNA, the CDR3 is TGCGCCAGCAGTCAAAGGACAGGGGTGGACAAAAACATTCAGTACTTC.

The rearrangement joins TRBV4-3 to TRBJ1-1, with D possibly TRBD1 on 5 matching bases. Trimming pared 3 bases from V and 1 base from J, leaving 6 bases between. This CDR3 is 13 amino acids long. CDR1 and CDR2 (germline): LGHNA, YSLEER. This CDR3 is CASSHGGNTEAFF. The CDR3 DNA reads TGCGCCAGCAGCCACGGGGGGAACACTGAAGCTTTCTTT.

The rearrangement joins TRBV7-9 to TRBJ2-3, with unresolved D. The CDR3 totals 13 residues. V was clipped by 8 bases and J by 1 base, with 10 bases between them. CDR1 is SEHNR, CDR2 FQNEAQ, per germline (reference sequence). The CDR3 spells CASGLRGTDTQYF. The CDR3 bases are TGTGCCAGCGGTTTACGGGGCACAGATACGCAGTATTTT.

The rearrangement uses TRBV14 and TRBJ2-7; 7 bases are a match to TRBD2. Unmatched junction bases numbered 9, after V lost 1 base and J lost 3 bases. CDR1 and CDR2 (germline): SGHDN, FVKESK. This CDR3 has 16 amino acids. The CDR3 region has the DNA TGTGCCAGCAGCCAAGTTGGACTAGTAACGGGCTACGAGCAGTACTTC. Translated, it gives CASSQVGLVTGYEQYF.

This clone was counted once. The chain employs TRBV11-2 and TRBJ1-5; 7 positions agree with TRBD1. Per the germline V gene, CDR1 is SGHAT and CDR2 is FQNNGV. J lost 3 bases, V lost 6 bases, and 11 bases had no gene match. CDR3 length: 16 residues. CDR3 loop: CASSRDSPQNNQPQHF. In DNA, the CDR3 is TGTGCCAGCAGTCGGGACAGTCCACAGAACAATCAGCCCCAGCATTTT. The entire variable domain, with the rest obtained from reference TRBV11-2 and TRBJ1-5, is as follows: EAGVAQSPRYKIIEKRQSVAFWCNPISGHATLYWYQQILGQGPKLLIQFQNNGVVDDSQLPKDRFSAERLKGVDSTLKIQPAKLEDSAVYLCASSRDSPQNNQPQHFGDGTRLSIL.

V usage is TRBV6-5 and J usage is TRBJ1-1; TRBD1 agrees at 10 bases. The CDR3 loop spans 15 amino acids. Germline-derived CDR1 and CDR2 are MNHEY and SVGAGI. J was trimmed by 5 bases and V by 0 bases; bases with no gene match: 3. The CDR3 DNA is TGTGCCAGCAGTTACTCGAGGACAGGGGGAACTGAAGCTTTCTTT. It translates to CASSYSRTGGTEAFF.